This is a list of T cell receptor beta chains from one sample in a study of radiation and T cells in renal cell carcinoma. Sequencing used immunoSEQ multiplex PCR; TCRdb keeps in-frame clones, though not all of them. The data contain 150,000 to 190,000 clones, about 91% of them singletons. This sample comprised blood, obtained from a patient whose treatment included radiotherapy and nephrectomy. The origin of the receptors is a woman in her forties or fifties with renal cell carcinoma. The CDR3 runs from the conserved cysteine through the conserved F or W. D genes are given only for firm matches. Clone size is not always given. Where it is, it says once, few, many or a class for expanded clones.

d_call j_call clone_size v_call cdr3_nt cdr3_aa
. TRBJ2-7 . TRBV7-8 TGTGCCAGCAGCCCCCGCGGGGTCTACGAGCAGTACTTC CASSPRGVYEQYF
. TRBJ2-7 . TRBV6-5 TGTGCCAGCACCGATACGTCCGAGCAGTACTTC CASTDTSEQYF
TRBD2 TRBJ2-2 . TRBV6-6 TGTGCCAGCACCCGGAGAGCGGGGGGGAACACCGGGGAGCTGTTTTTT CASTRRAGGNTGELFF
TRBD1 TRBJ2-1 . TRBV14 TGTGCCAGCAGCCGAGGGACAGGGCAGAGGTGGGATGAGCAGTTCTTC CASSRGTGQRWDEQFF
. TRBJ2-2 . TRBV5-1 TGCGCCAGCAGCTCCCTGAACACCGGGGAGCTGTTTTTT CASSSLNTGELFF
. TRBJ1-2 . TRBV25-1 TGTGCCAGCAGCCCGGGCTACAACTATGGCTACACCTTC CASSPGYNYGYTF
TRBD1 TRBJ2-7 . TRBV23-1 TGCGCCAGCAGTCAAAACGCGACAGGGGAAACCTACGAGCAGTACTTC CASSQNATGETYEQYF
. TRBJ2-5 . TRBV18 TGTGCCAGCTCACCAGTCGGCGGGGGCCGGGGAGAGACCCAGTACTTC CASSPVGGGRGETQYF
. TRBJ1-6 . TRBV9 TGTGCCAGCAGCGCTCTAGGGGGAGCTAATTCACCCCTCCACTTT CASSALGGANSPLHF
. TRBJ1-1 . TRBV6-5 TGTGCCAGCAGTTACTCAGCGAACACTGAAGCTTTCTTT CASSYSANTEAFF
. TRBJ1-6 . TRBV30 TGTGCCTGGACCCTGGGAGGGAGCTCCTATAATTCACCCCTCCACTTT CAWTLGGSSYNSPLHF
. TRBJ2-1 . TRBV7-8 TGTGCCAGCAGCTTAGTTGGTAGGACCATCTACAATGAGCAGTTCTTC CASSLVGRTIYNEQFF
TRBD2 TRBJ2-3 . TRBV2 TGTGCCAGCAGCCTAAGCGGGGGTAGCACAGATACGCAGTATTTT CASSLSGGSTDTQYF
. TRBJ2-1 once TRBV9 TGTGCCAGCAGCGTAGAGGGGAGGAATGAGCAGTTCTTC CASSVEGRNEQFF